This T cell receptor beta chain was recorded in a study of Ad26.COV2.S vaccination and SARS-CoV-2 variants. Study conclusions and caveats: Breadth measured for non-spike TCRs was similar across vaccine and placebo recipients.

Germline CDR1 reads LGHDT; CDR2 reads YNNKEL (reference sequence). Trimming took 0 bases from V and 0 from J, leaving 3 bases between them. This CDR3 is built from 15 residues. The sample's treatment: around 19 received Ad26.COV2.S at low or high dose, single or two shots; 5 received placebo; per-sample allocation not given. Sampling was done on day 63 after the first vaccine or placebo injection. The shot given was an Ad26 vector that makes Wuhan-strain SARS-CoV-2 spike. Repertoires were generated with immunoSEQ multiplex PCR, while TCRdb's copy carries only in-frame clones and drops some. The sample gives about 680,000 clones, 70% to 90% of which show up once; approximately 1.5% is in the top ten. The table lists this clone with a few counts. Its antigen is unknown.

This sample comprised peripheral blood, obtained in a trial of Ad26.COV2.S vaccine versus placebo. The receptor was derived from a person between 18 and 60 years old who received the Ad26.COV2.S COVID-19 vaccine or a placebo. The chain links TRBV3-1 (or the pseudogene TRBV3-2) to TRBJ1-6; the D is unclear. The CDR3 spells CASSQESSYNSPLHF. The CDR3 coding sequence is TGTGCCAGCAGCCAAGAGAGCTCCTATAATTCACCCCTCCACTTT.